This T cell receptor (beta chain) stems from a study of memory CD8 T cells in hepatitis C reinfection. At the level of the study: After reinfection, a couple of primary-infection resolvers became chronically infected. A positive HCV RNA test after two negatives ≥60 days apart defined reinfection. Between 55 and 20 weeks before reinfection detection, pre-reinfection samples were drawn.

CDR1 and CDR2 (germline): SEHNR, FQNEAQ (reference sequence). This CDR3 has 13 residues. Trimming took off 6 bases at V and 5 bases at J, with 14 bases between the two ends. Assay: immunoSEQ multiplex PCR; the TCRdb copy retains only in-frame clones and omits some. Here the sample spans about 50,000 clones, roughly 89% being singletons. Time point: pre-reinfection, 55 to 20 weeks before reinfection detection. The sorted cells went straight to TCR sequencing with no prior in vitro expansion. Control naive CD8 T cells came from a couple of donors at all three reinfection time points. The TCR originated in a man aged 18 to 29 with hepatitis C virus infection. This rearrangement joins TRBV7-9 to TRBJ2-7; D gene unclear. The sequenced sample was naive CD8+ T cells sorted from blood. CDR3 coding DNA: TGTGCCAGCAGAAGCCAGGATGGTGACGAGCAGTACTTC. Residues: CASRSQDGDEQYF.